This T cell receptor beta chain is drawn from a study of sequential checkpoint blockade in melanoma. Across the whole study: Both treatment sequences were followed by maintenance nivolumab.

The treatment here: randomized to nivolumab then ipilimumab (arm A) or the reverse (arm B). DNA-damaging chemotherapy had not been given to any patient beforehand. From thawed PBMCs, live CD3+CD8+ cells negative for CD19 and CD56 were sorted. The repertoire was sequenced with immunoSEQ multiplex PCR; TCRdb's copy has only in-frame clones and lacks some. The sample contains approximately 28,000 clones, about 89% of which appear only once. Germline assignment: CDR1 LGHNA and CDR2 YNFKEQ. This CDR3 is 17 amino acids long. With 3 bases clipped from V and 3 bases from J, the junction kept 7 bases outside the gene matches.

The chain employs TRBV4-2 and TRBJ2-2, with TRBD1 matching 10 bases. This TCR derives from a human donor with melanoma. Specimen: CD8+ T cells sorted from blood (inferred from file names), collected from a patient given nivolumab and ipilimumab in sequence. CDR3 nucleotides: TGTGCCAGCAGCCACCCGGGGACAGGGGTAGACACCGGGGAGCTGTTTTTT. The encoded protein is CASSHPGTGVDTGELFF.